The 5 T cell receptor beta chains listed next were all sequenced from one sample in a study of PD-1 blockade in classical Hodgkin lymphoma. The protocol was immunoSEQ multiplex PCR, while the TCRdb copy is restricted to in-frame clones and leaves out a portion. The sample carries about 50,000 clones, 65% to 85% recorded once. Every patient experienced relapse after autologous stem cell transplantation, and brentuximab vedotin exposure varied. The sequencing used peripheral blood mononuclear cells (PBMCs), collected at baseline. The receptors here all came from a human donor with classical Hodgkin lymphoma.

The genes are TRBV7-9 and TRBJ2-7; D is perhaps TRBD2 (7 bases). Germline values: CDR1 SEHNR, CDR2 FQNEAQ (reference sequence). V shed 5 bases and J shed 4 bases, with 15 bases lying between them. The CDR3 has 14 residues. CDR3 residues: CASSPWRGGYEQYF. The CDR3, as DNA: TGTGCCAGCAGCCCTTGGAGGGGGGGTTACGAGCAGTACTTC.

This clone has more than one count but fewer than ten. The V gene is TRBV5-1, the J gene TRBJ1-1; 7 nucleotides agree with TRBD1. The CDR3 contains 14 residues. Germline V gene lookup returns CDR1 SGHRS and CDR2 YFSETQ. The junction had 5 bases not matched to a gene; V was cut back by 0 bases and J by 6 bases. CDR3 DNA: TGCGCCAGCAGCTTGGGTGACAGGGCGGCTGAAGCTTTCTTT. Amino acid sequence: CASSLGDRAAEAFF.

This chain links TRBV7-9 with TRBJ2-1; TRBD2 aligns across 9 bases. V lost 6 bases to trimming and J lost 2 bases; unmatched junction nucleotides: 5. The CDR3 has 15 amino acids. Looked up from germline, CDR1 is SEHNR and CDR2 is FQNEAQ (reference sequence). Here the CDR3 DNA reads TGTGCCAGCAGACCCCTAGCGGGACCCTACAATGAGCAGTTCTTC. Protein sequence: CASRPLAGPYNEQFF.

The chain employs TRBV10-2 and TRBJ2-7, with 7 bases that match TRBD2. V shed 2 bases, J shed 0 bases, and the junction held 4 bases outside the gene matches. This CDR3 is built from 15 residues. Germline CDR1 is WSHSY and CDR2 is SAAADI. The CDR3 here is CASSELGGSSYEQYF. In DNA form, the CDR3 reads TGCGCCAGCAGTGAGCTTGGCGGGAGCTCCTACGAGCAGTACTTC.

CDR3: CASSELLAETQYF. In DNA, the CDR3 is TGTGCCAGCAGTGAGTTACTAGCGGAGACCCAGTACTTC. The chain carries TRBV2 and TRBJ2-5, with 7 bases that match TRBD2. The ends lost 3 bases at V and 5 bases at J; junction bases unmatched: 3. This CDR3 spans 13 amino acids. Germline assignment: CDR1 SNHLY and CDR2 FYNNEI.